Presented here are 25 T cell receptor beta chains from one specimen sequenced in a study of cytomegalovirus exposure and HLA in healthy donors. The PCR employed 60 Vbeta primers together with 13 Jbeta primers. TCRdb keeps only in-frame clones here, not all; method: immunoSEQ multiplex PCR. The sample shows tens of thousands of clones, 80% to 90% of them seen only once. What was sequenced was PBMCs. These receptors came from a human donor in good health.

This clone occurred once. One end of the junction varies from germline; a read error may be responsible. The chain joins TRBV7-7 to TRBJ2-7; D is possibly TRBD2 (6 bases). CDR1 is SSHAT, CDR2 FNYEAQ, per germline (reference sequence). The CDR3 extends over 13 amino acids. CDR3 region: CASSEAGGYEQYF. CDR3 sequence (DNA): TGTGCTAGCAGCGAGGCCGGGGGATACGAGCAGTACTTC.

The rearrangement uses TRBV19 and TRBJ1-4; weak D call: TRBD1 (5 bases). Deletions cut 7 bases from V and 8 bases from J, with 14 bases between. The CDR3 consists of 13 residues. The germline V gene has CDR1 LNHDA and CDR2 SQIVND (reference sequence). In nucleotides, the CDR3 is TGTGCCAGTACAAGGCAGGGTAGGGAAAAACTGTTTTTT. Its protein product is CASTRQGREKLFF.

The chain uses TRBV19 and TRBJ2-7, with 7 nucleotides matching TRBD1. From germline, CDR1 is LNHDA and CDR2 SQIVND (reference sequence). The CDR3 contains 16 residues. V was clipped by 9 bases and J by 3 bases; unmatched bases: 17. The CDR3 nucleotides are TGTGCCAGCAAAAGAGTCGGGGCAGGGGGAGACTACGAGCAGTACTTC. Translated: CASKRVGAGGDYEQYF.

The chain uses TRBV5-5 and TRBJ2-1; D may be TRBD1 (6 bases). Germline V gives CDR1 SGHKS, CDR2 YYEKEE (reference sequence). Trimming stripped 4 bases from V and 1 base from J, with 12 bases between. CDR3 length: 15 residues. The CDR3 region is CASSQYRVSYNEQFF. The CDR3 DNA follows: TGTGCCAGCAGCCAATACAGGGTGTCCTACAATGAGCAGTTCTTC.

The chain has TRBV11-1 and TRBJ1-1, with 8 bases that match TRBD1. J was trimmed by 11 bases and V by 3 bases; bases with no gene match: 11. The germline V gene encodes CDR1 SGHAT and CDR2 FQDESV (reference sequence). This CDR3 has 14 residues. CDR3: CASSFERQGMTAFF. As DNA, the CDR3 is TGTGCCAGCAGCTTTGAGAGACAGGGGATGACGGCTTTCTTT.

This chain uses TRBV9 with TRBJ2-7; 7 bases are shared with TRBD2. Germline lookup yields CDR1 SGDLS and CDR2 YYNGEE. The junction had 12 bases not matched to a gene; V was cut back by 0 bases and J by 3 bases. The CDR3 covers 17 residues. The CDR3 DNA reads as TGTGCCAGCAGCGTAGAACCCTCTGGGAGGGTGATCTACGAGCAGTACTTC. It translates to CASSVEPSGRVIYEQYF.

The chain couples TRBV28 to TRBJ2-7; 9 positions match TRBD1. The V gene end was trimmed by 8 bases and the J gene end by 3 bases; junction bases not matched to a gene: 11. The length of the CDR3 is 15 residues. The V gene's germline CDR1 is MDHEN and CDR2 SYDVKM. The CDR3 coding sequence is TGTGCCAGCCGCCTTAACAGGGGGCTGGACTACGAGCAGTACTTC. This sequence encodes CASRLNRGLDYEQYF.

The rearrangement links TRBV28 to TRBJ2-1, with D possibly matching TRBD1 (5 bases). The CDR3 loop spans 15 amino acids. CDR1 and CDR2 (germline): MDHEN, SYDVKM. V shed 2 bases and J shed 5 bases, with 13 bases lying between them. CDR3 amino acids: CASSLGASQNNEQFF. The CDR3, as DNA: TGTGCCAGCAGTTTAGGGGCCAGCCAGAACAATGAGCAGTTCTTC.

A word on this clone: At one of its ends the junction is not consistent with the germline gene, which may arise from a read error. Other DNA sequences in the sample encode the same CDR3. The chain carries TRBV5-4 and TRBJ1-1; 9 bases agree with TRBD1. Germline V gene sequence: CDR1 SGHNT, CDR2 YYREEE (reference sequence). CDR3 length: 17 amino acids. The CDR3 spells CASSLGEGQGENTEAFF. DNA of the CDR3: TGTGCCAGCAGCTTGGGAGAGGGACAGGGAGAGAACACTGAAGCCTTCTTT.

V and J are TRBV15 and TRBJ1-2; 10 bases are a match to TRBD1. With V trimmed by 0 bases and J by 7 bases, 5 bases remained unmatched. Germline CDR1 and CDR2: LNHNV and YYDKDF (reference sequence). CDR3 length: 15 amino acids. The DNA for the CDR3 is TGTGCCACCAGCAGAGATCTGGACAGGGGGTGTGGCTACACCTTC. Its translation is CATSRDLDRGCGYTF.

The chain joins TRBV7-2 to TRBJ1-3; D is unresolved. V lost 3 bases, J lost 0 bases, and 3 bases lay in between. The CDR3 runs to 13 residues. CDR1 is SGHTA, CDR2 FQGNSA, per germline. The CDR3 DNA follows: TGTGCCAGCAGCTTTCGCTCTGGAAACACCATATATTTT. Translation: CASSFRSGNTIYF.

The chain is built from TRBV6-5 and TRBJ2-2; possible D gene TRBD2, 7 bases. CDR3 size: 15 residues. CDR1 and CDR2 from the germline V gene are MNHEY and SVGAGI. V lost 1 base, J lost 6 bases, and 12 bases lay in between. The CDR3 reads CASSYLRGGPGELFF. The DNA of the CDR3 is TGTGCCAGCAGTTACTTGAGGGGGGGCCCCGGGGAGCTGTTTTTT.

This clone is a singleton in its sample. The genes are TRBV2 and TRBJ1-4; D is unresolved. CDR3 length: 16 residues. The germline gives CDR1 SNHLY, CDR2 FYNNEI. The ends were cut back, 8 bases at V and 4 bases at J, with 20 bases in the middle. The CDR3 bases are TGTGCCAGCGAGAGGCGCCCCCTAGGACTTAATGAAAAACTGTTTTTT. This gives the protein CASERRPLGLNEKLFF.

This chain's CDR3 is CSADAGGTNEKLFF. The CDR3 DNA follows: TGCAGCGCCGACGCAGGGGGGACTAATGAAAAACTGTTTTTT. V usage is TRBV29-1 and J usage is TRBJ1-4, with 7 bases lining up with TRBD1. CDR1 and CDR2 from the germline V gene are SQVTM and ANQGSEA. Trimming at V came to 7 bases and at J to 2 bases, leaving 7 bases not matched to a gene. The CDR3 is 14 residues long.

The chain links TRBV4-1 to TRBJ2-3; TRBD1 might be the D (6 bases). Germline V gene lookup returns CDR1 MGHRA and CDR2 YSYEKL. Trimming removed 3 bases at V and 1 base at J, with 14 bases between. The CDR3 covers 16 residues. The CDR3 is CASSQDQGMGTDTQYF. DNA for the CDR3: TGCGCCAGCAGCCAGGACCAGGGGATGGGCACAGATACGCAGTATTTT.

The chain combines TRBV28 with TRBJ2-7, with unresolved D. The CDR3 totals 16 residues. Germline values: CDR1 MDHEN, CDR2 SYDVKM. V lost 10 bases to trimming and J lost 2 bases, with 24 bases between them. The CDR3 here is CAIQTSKLIKTYEQYF. CDR3 coding DNA: TGTGCCATCCAAACGTCTAAGTTGATTAAGACCTACGAGCAGTACTTC.

The rearrangement uses TRBV7-9 and TRBJ2-1; 9 bases are a match to TRBD2. Germline V gene sequence: CDR1 SEHNR, CDR2 FQNEAQ (reference sequence). The CDR3 spans 16 residues. The V and J ends lost 2 bases and 9 bases, in that order; junction bases with no gene match: 11. The CDR3 DNA sequence: TGTGCCAGCAGCTTAACTGATCTAGCGGGGTATTTTGAGCAGTTCTTC. It yields the protein CASSLTDLAGYFEQFF.

The chain is built from TRBV30 and TRBJ1-2; D not certain. Germline CDR1 reads GTSNPN; CDR2 reads SVGIG (reference sequence). The CDR3 loop spans 10 amino acids. The germline V and J ends were trimmed by 2 bases and 6 bases, with 4 bases remaining between them. The CDR3 loop reads CAWSPNGYTF. For the CDR3, the DNA is TGTGCCTGGAGTCCTAATGGCTACACCTTC.

The chain combines TRBV30 with TRBJ2-7; 7 bases match TRBD1. Germline trimming cut 0 bases from V and 6 bases from J; bases unmatched to any gene: 5. The germline V gene encodes CDR1 GTSNPN and CDR2 SVGIG (reference sequence). This CDR3 comprises 13 residues. CDR3 in DNA: TGTGCCTGGAGTGTTAGGGGGCGTTTCGAGCAGTACTTC. This codes for CAWSVRGRFEQYF.

The V gene is TRBV25-1, the J gene TRBJ1-5, with D maybe TRBD1 (5 bases). This CDR3 spans 13 amino acids. Germline V gene data show CDR1 as MGHDK and CDR2 as SYGVNS. V dropped 6 bases and J dropped 6 bases, with 12 bases sitting between them. The CDR3 here is CASRGGDGQPQHF. CDR3 nucleotides: TGTGCCAGCAGGGGCGGGGACGGTCAGCCCCAGCATTTT.

The chain has TRBV4-3 and TRBJ1-3; unclear D gene. Germline CDR1 and CDR2: LGHNA and YSLEER. Trimming left V 0 bases short and J 0 bases short, with 9 bases between. This CDR3 has 16 amino acids. The CDR3 protein is CASSQDWRVSGNTIYF. The CDR3 DNA is TGCGCCAGCAGCCAAGATTGGAGGGTCTCTGGAAACACCATATATTTT.

The gene calls are TRBV11-2 and TRBJ2-5; 10 positions match TRBD1. CDR1 is SGHAT and CDR2 is FQNNGV in the germline V gene. J gave up 5 bases and V 1 base, and 7 bases lay outside the gene matches. CDR3 length equals 16 residues. The CDR3 DNA sequence: TGTGCCAGCAGCTTAGGGGGACAGGGGCTGTCGGAGACCCAGTACTTC. Its translation is CASSLGGQGLSETQYF. The full variable domain, rest sourced from reference TRBV11-2 and TRBJ2-5, is EAGVAQSPRYKIIEKRQSVAFWCNPISGHATLYWYQQILGQGPKLLIQFQNNGVVDDSQLPKDRFSAERLKGVDSTLKIQPAKLEDSAVYLCASSLGGQGLSETQYFGPGTRLLVL.

This clone was counted a single time. The J gene is TRBJ1-3, the V gene TRBV5-4; D not certain. This CDR3 contains 15 residues. The V gene's germline CDR1 is SGHNT and CDR2 YYREEE (reference sequence). Trimming left V 4 bases short and J 0 bases short, with 11 bases between. CDR3 residues: CASSVDASSGNTIYF. The CDR3 DNA sequence: TGTGCCAGCAGCGTGGACGCGAGCTCTGGAAACACCATATATTTT.

The chain couples TRBV27 to TRBJ2-1; 7 bases align to TRBD1. Germline CDR1 is MNHEY and CDR2 is SMNVEV (reference sequence). This CDR3 region has 14 residues. The V segment lost 5 bases and the J segment 4 bases; nucleotides outside the gene matches: 5. The CDR3 DNA is TGTGCCAGCAGTCCGTCGGGACAGTACAATGAGCAGTTCTTC. Encoded protein: CASSPSGQYNEQFF.

This chain uses TRBV7-2 with TRBJ2-1; weak D call: TRBD2 (6 bases). V lost 5 bases to trimming and J lost 5 bases, with 16 bases between them. CDR1 is SGHTA and CDR2 is FQGNSA in the germline V gene. This CDR3 contains 15 residues. CDR3 nucleotide sequence: TGTGCCAGCAGCCTCCGGACTATTCAGGACAATGAGCAGTTCTTC. This encodes CASSLRTIQDNEQFF. Looking up the rest from reference TRBV7-2 and TRBJ2-1 gives the full variable domain: GAGVSQSPSNKVTEKGKDVELRCDPISGHTALYWYRQSLGQGLEFLIYFQGNSAPDKSGLPSDRFSAERTGGSVSTLTIQRTQQEDSAVYLCASSLRTIQDNEQFFGPGTRLTVL.